A single TCR beta chain is shown here with its context. This sample is part of a study of blood T cell repertoires in COVID-19. Method: immunoSEQ multiplex PCR; TCRdb's copy keeps in-frame clones and lacks some. The sample contains about 230,000 clones, just under 90% of which appear only once. Germline CDR1 is SGHAT and CDR2 is FQNNGV. V shed 0 bases and J shed 0 bases, with 8 bases lying between them. This CDR3 comprises 15 residues. The clonotype was recovered from a young man with COVID-19, enrolled during active disease. This sequence joins TRBV11-2 and TRBJ1-1; D gene unclear. The sequencing input was peripheral blood. CDR3 bases: TGTGCCAGCAGCTTAGATCGAGATATGAACACTGAAGCTTTCTTT. Encoded protein: CASSLDRDMNTEAFF.